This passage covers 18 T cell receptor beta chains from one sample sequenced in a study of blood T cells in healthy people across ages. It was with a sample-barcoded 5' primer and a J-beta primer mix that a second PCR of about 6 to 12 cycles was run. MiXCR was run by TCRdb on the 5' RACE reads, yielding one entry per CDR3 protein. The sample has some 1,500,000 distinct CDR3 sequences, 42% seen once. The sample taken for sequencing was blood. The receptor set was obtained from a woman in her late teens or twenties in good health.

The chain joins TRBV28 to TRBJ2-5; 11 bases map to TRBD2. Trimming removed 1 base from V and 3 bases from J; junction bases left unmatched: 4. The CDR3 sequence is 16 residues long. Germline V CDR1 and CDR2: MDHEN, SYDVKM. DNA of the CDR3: TGTGCCAGCAGTTTATCGGCGGGACTAGCGGAAGAGACCCAGTACTTC. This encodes CASSLSAGLAEETQYF.

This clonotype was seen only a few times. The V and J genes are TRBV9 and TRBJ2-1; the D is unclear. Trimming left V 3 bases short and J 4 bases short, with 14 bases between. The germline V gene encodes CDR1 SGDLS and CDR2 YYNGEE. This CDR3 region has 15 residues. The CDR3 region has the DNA TGTGCCAGCAGCGGCCTACGGAAAGGATACAATGAGCAGTTCTTC. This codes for CASSGLRKGYNEQFF.

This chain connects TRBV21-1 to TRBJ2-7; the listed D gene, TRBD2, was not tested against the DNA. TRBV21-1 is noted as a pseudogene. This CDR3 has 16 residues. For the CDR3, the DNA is TGTGCCAGCAGCAAAGGGGAGCGGGGGGGGTTCTACGAGCAGTACTTC. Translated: CASSKGERGGFYEQYF.

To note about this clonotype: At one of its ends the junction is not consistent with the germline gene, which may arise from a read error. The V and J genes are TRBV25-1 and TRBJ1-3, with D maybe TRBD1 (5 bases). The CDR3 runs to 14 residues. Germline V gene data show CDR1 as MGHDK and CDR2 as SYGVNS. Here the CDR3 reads CAGSEGRAGNTIYF. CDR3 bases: TGTGCCGGCAGTGAAGGCAGGGCAGGAAACACCATATATTTT.

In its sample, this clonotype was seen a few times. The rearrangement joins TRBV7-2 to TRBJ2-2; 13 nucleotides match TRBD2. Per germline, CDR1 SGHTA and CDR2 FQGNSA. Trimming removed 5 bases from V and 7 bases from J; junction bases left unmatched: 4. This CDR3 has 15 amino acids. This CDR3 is CASSPRTSGGGELFF. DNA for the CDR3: TGTGCCAGCAGCCCGAGGACTAGCGGGGGCGGGGAGCTGTTTTTT.

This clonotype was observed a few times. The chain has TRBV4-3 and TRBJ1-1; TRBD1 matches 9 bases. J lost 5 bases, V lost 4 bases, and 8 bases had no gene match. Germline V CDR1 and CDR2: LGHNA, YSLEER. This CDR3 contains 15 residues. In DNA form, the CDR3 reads TGCGCCAGCAGCCGATCGACAGGGGGAGGGACTGAAGCTTTCTTT. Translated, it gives CASSRSTGGGTEAFF.

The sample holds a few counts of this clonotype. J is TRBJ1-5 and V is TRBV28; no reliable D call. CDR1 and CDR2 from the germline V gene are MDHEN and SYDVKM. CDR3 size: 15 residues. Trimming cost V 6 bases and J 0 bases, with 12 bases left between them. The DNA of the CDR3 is TGTGCCAGCAGCGACCTCGGCTATAGCAATCAGCCCCAGCATTTT. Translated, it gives CASSDLGYSNQPQHF.

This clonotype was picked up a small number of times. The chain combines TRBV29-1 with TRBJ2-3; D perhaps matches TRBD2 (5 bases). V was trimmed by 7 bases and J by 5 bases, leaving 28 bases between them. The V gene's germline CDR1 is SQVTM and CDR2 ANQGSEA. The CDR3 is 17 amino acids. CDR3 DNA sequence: TGCAGCGCAGACCTGCTCCTACGGGTCTCGGCGGGAGATACGCAGTATTTT. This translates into CSADLLLRVSAGDTQYF.

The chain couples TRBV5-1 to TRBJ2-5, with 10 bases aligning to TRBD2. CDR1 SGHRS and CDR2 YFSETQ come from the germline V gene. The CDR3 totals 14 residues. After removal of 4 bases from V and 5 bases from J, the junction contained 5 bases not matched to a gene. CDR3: CASSVGTSDETQYF. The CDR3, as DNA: TGCGCCAGCAGCGTGGGGACTAGCGATGAGACCCAGTACTTC. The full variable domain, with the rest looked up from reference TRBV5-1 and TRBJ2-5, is KAGVTQTPRYLIKTRGQQVTLSCSPISGHRSVSWYQQTPGQGLQFLFEYFSETQRNKGNFPGRFSGRQFSNSRSEMNVSTLELGDSALYLCASSVGTSDETQYFGPGTRLLVL.

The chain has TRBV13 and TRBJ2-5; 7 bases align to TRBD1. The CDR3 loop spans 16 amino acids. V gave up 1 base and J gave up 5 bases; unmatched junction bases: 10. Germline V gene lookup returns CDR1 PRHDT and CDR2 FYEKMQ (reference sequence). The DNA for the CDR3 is TGTGCCAGCAGCTTAGTCAGGGGGAATTCTCACGAGACCCAGTACTTC. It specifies CASSLVRGNSHETQYF.

CDR3 bases: TGTGCCAGCAGTGAAGGACAGCGGATGGATGGCTACACCTTC. Its protein is CASSEGQRMDGYTF. The rearrangement links TRBV6-1 to TRBJ1-2, with D tentatively TRBD1 (5 bases). The germline gives CDR1 MNHNS, CDR2 SASEGT. Trimming cost V 1 base and J 6 bases, with 12 bases left between them. This CDR3 spans 14 amino acids.

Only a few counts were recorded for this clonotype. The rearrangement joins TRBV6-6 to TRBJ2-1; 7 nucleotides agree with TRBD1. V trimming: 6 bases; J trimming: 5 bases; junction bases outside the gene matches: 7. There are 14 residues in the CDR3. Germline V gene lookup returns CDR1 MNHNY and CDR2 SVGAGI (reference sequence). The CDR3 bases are TGTGCCAGCAGGGTAGGGACAGCCGACAATGAGCAGTTCTTC. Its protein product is CASRVGTADNEQFF.

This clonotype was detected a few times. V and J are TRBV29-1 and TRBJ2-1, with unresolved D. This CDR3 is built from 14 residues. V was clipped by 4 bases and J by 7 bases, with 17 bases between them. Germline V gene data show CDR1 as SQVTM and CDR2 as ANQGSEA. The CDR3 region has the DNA TGCAGCGTTGGTCTCTTGGACCGTCGGAATGAGCAGTTCTTC. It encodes CSVGLLDRRNEQFF.

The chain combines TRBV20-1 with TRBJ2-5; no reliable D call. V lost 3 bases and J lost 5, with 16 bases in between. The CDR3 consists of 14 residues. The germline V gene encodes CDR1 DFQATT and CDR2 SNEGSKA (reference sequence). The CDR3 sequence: CSARSRLGMETQYF. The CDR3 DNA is TGCAGTGCTAGGTCCAGGTTGGGTATGGAGACCCAGTACTTC.

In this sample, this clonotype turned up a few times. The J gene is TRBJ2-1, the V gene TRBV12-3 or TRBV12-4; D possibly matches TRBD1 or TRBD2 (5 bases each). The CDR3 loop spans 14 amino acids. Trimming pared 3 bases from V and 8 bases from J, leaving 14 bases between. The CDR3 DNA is TGTGCCAGCAGTTTGGGGACCTTACCCGATGAGCAGTTCTTC. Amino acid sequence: CASSLGTLPDEQFF.

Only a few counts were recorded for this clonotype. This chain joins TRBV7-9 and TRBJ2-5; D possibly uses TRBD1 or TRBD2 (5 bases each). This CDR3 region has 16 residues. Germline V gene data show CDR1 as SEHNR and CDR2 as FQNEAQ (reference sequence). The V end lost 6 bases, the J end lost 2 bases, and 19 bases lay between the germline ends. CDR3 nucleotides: TGTGCCAGCAGTCCAAATGGGGGTTTTGGTCAAGAGACCCAGTACTTC. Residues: CASSPNGGFGQETQYF.

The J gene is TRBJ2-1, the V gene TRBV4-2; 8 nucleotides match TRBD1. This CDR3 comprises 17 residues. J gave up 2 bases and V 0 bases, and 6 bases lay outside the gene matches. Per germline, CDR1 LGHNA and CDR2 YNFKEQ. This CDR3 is CASSQDARGHTYNEQFF. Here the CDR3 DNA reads TGTGCCAGCAGCCAAGACGCCAGGGGGCACACCTACAATGAGCAGTTCTTC.

The CDR3 coding sequence is TGTGCCAGCAGTTTATCACAGGGGCGCAATCAGCCCCAGCATTTT. Amino acids: CASSLSQGRNQPQHF. The chain uses TRBV27 and TRBJ1-5; 7 positions match TRBD1. V lost 0 bases and J lost 2; bases outside the gene matches: 1. Germline CDR1 is MNHEY and CDR2 is SMNVEV (reference sequence). The CDR3 contains 15 residues.